This TCR beta chain was documented in a study of neurological immune-mediated disorders. The V gene lost 5 bases and the J gene lost 9 bases, with 14 bases spanning the gap. This CDR3 spans 14 amino acids. Time point meaning: longitudinal time-point 1 (baseline). A single record per CDR3 protein comes from TCRdb applying MiXCR to the 5' RACE reads. The sample yields tens of thousands of distinct CDR3 sequences, 3.2% seen once. This chain uses TRBV12-3 or TRBV12-4 with TRBJ1-6, with unresolved D. What was sequenced was PBMCs. The TCR originated in a woman aged 55-75 years with multiple sclerosis. The CDR3 loop is CASSRTVRFSPLHF. In DNA form, the CDR3 reads TGTGCCAGCAGTCGAACTGTAAGGTTTTCACCCCTCCACTTT.